Listed below are T cell receptor beta chains from one sample, sequenced in a study of cytomegalovirus exposure and HLA in healthy donors. Libraries were prepared by immunoSEQ multiplex PCR; TCRdb keeps only in-frame clonotypes and omits some of them. The sample shows 120,000 to 150,000 clones, around 72% of them seen only once. The specimen was PBMCs. These receptors came from a woman between 40 and 55 years old in good health and CMV-seronegative. CDR3s include the opening cysteine and the closing phenylalanine or tryptophan. Fields, in order: J gene, clone size, D gene, CDR3 length, V gene, CDR3 DNA, CDR3 protein. D genes are given only for firm matches. Expanded clones are given a class, and other clones once, few, many or no size at all.

TRBJ1-1 | NA | NA | 15 | TRBV7-6 | TGTGCCAGCAGCTTAGGGACAGACTCATCTACTGAAGCTTTCTTT | CASSLGTDSSTEAFF
TRBJ2-1 | NA | NA | 16 | TRBV19 | TGTGCCAGTAGTTTACCCCAGGGTAGCGGCTACAATGAGCAGTTCTTC | CASSLPQGSGYNEQFF
TRBJ1-5 | NA | TRBD1 | 15 | TRBV2 | TGTGCCAGCAGTTCGGACAGGGGAAGCAATCAGCCCCAGCATTTT | CASSSDRGSNQPQHF
TRBJ2-6 | NA | NA | 15 | TRBV7-2 | TGTGCCAGCAGCGGCGCAGGATCTGGGGCCAACGTCCTGACTTTC | CASSGAGSGANVLTF
TRBJ1-4 | NA | NA | 13 | TRBV2 | TGTGCCAGCAGTTCACTCGGTTTTGAAAAACTGTTTTTT | CASSSLGFEKLFF
TRBJ2-2 | NA | TRBD1 | 16 | TRBV7-6 | TGTGCCAGCAGCCATAGACGACAGGGAAGCACCGGGGAGCTGTTTTTT | CASSHRRQGSTGELFF
TRBJ2-3 | NA | TRBD1 | 15 | TRBV7-6 | TGTGCCAGCAGCTTAGTGACAGGGGGCACAGATACGCAGTATTTT | CASSLVTGGTDTQYF
TRBJ2-5 | NA | NA | 11 | TRBV27 | TGTGCCAGCAGTTCCGGGGAGACCCAGTACTTC | CASSSGETQYF
TRBJ2-5 | NA | TRBD1 | 15 | TRBV28 | TGTGCCAGCAGTAAACAGGGGGCGAGACAAGAGACCCAGTACTTC | CASSKQGARQETQYF
TRBJ1-1 | NA | NA | 14 | TRBV9 | TGTGCCAGCAGCCCGAGCGGGATGGTAGCTGAAGCTTTCTTT | CASSPSGMVAEAFF
TRBJ2-2 | NA | NA | 14 | TRBV10-3 | TGTGCCATCAGAGGACAGACCAACACCGGGGAGCTGTTTTTT | CAIRGQTNTGELFF
TRBJ2-7 | NA | TRBD1 | 16 | TRBV4-1 | TGCGCCAGCAGCCAAGAGACAGGGATGAGCTCCTACGAGCAGTACTTC | CASSQETGMSSYEQYF
TRBJ1-2 | NA | NA | 14 | TRBV27 | TGTGCCAGCAGTTTAGGTCAGGGAGGCTATGGCTACACCTTC | CASSLGQGGYGYTF
TRBJ2-1 | NA | NA | 10 | TRBV23-1 | TGCGCCCCTCCTTCGGATGAGCAGTTCTTC | CAPPSDEQFF
TRBJ2-3 | few | TRBD2 | 14 | TRBV9 | TGTGCCAGCGGGGGAGCGGGGGGGTACGATACGCAGTATTTT | CASGGAGGYDTQYF
TRBJ1-5 | NA | NA | 13 | TRBV6-5 | TGTGCCAGCAGCCAGGGGTGGAATCAGCCCCAGCATTTT | CASSQGWNQPQHF
TRBJ1-2 | NA | NA | 13 | TRBV19 | TGTGCCAGTAGTTTGGGGGACAAGTATGGCTACACCTTC | CASSLGDKYGYTF
TRBJ2-5 | NA | TRBD1 | 18 | TRBV28 | TGTGCCAGCAGTTCTATCACAACAGGGGGCGACCCCCAGGGGACCCAGTACTTC | CASSSITTGGDPQGTQYF
TRBJ1-3 | NA | NA | 18 | TRBV6-1 | TGTGCCAGCAGTGAACGCACAGACTATTCTATGCGCGGAAACACCATATATTTT | CASSERTDYSMRGNTIYF
TRBJ1-3 | NA | NA | 14 | TRBV7-2 | TGTGCCAGCAGCCCTGCCTCGGCTGGAAACACCATATATTTT | CASSPASAGNTIYF
TRBJ2-1 | NA | NA | 15 | TRBV9 | TGTGCCAGCAGCCCTAGCCACGTCGTGGACAATGAGCAGTTCTTC | CASSPSHVVDNEQFF
TRBJ1-2 | NA | TRBD1 | 14 | TRBV18 | TGTGCCAGCTCACCGGGGACAGGCCTGAGGGGCTACACCTTC | CASSPGTGLRGYTF
TRBJ2-2 | NA | NA | 14 | TRBV5-1 | TGCGCCAGCAGCCCGTCGGGGGTAGCCGGGGAGCTGTTTTTT | CASSPSGVAGELFF